This record covers a single T cell receptor beta chain. CDR1 is SNHLY and CDR2 is FYNNEI in the germline V gene. The CDR3 runs 15 residues. V trimming: 6 bases; J trimming: 5 bases; junction bases outside the gene matches: 4. This entry comes from a study of cytomegalovirus exposure and HLA in healthy donors. Repertoires were generated with immunoSEQ multiplex PCR, while TCRdb's copy carries only in-frame clones and drops some. The sample yields around 300,000 clones, 88% seen once. The V gene is TRBV2, the J gene TRBJ1-6, with 10 positions matching TRBD1. The receptor's source is a man aged 25 to 40 in good health and CMV-seronegative. The sequenced sample consisted of PBMCs. The CDR3 sequence: CASSVDRGHNSPLHF. As DNA, the CDR3 is TGTGCCAGCAGCGTCGACAGGGGGCATAATTCACCCCTCCACTTT.